This T cell receptor (beta chain) was captured by sequencing in a study of cytomegalovirus exposure and HLA in healthy donors. Overall study results and limits: Reportedly, fewer N-insertions than the approximately 700-donor mean appeared in an Asian-associated ancestry cluster in a later analysis.

In the PCR, 60 Vbeta and 13 Jbeta primers were used. Using immunoSEQ multiplex PCR, the repertoire was profiled, and TCRdb retains in-frame clones only, with some absent. The sample has some 120,000 clones; roughly 82% are singletons. Germline-derived CDR1 and CDR2 are SGHTA and FQGNSA. There are 15 residues in the CDR3. The V end was cut by 1 base, the J end by 2 bases, with 9 bases between. This clone was seen more than once but under ten times. As yet, its antigen is unknown. While unrecorded immune exposures were likely, the donors were nominally healthy when sampled. This sequence was found in a human donor in good health. The chain has TRBV7-2 and TRBJ1-5, with a weak D call TRBD1 (5 bases). Input material: PBMCs. The chain's CDR3 is CASSLDGGGNQPQHF. The CDR3 nucleotides read TGTGCCAGCAGCTTAGACGGGGGGGGCAATCAGCCCCAGCATTTT.